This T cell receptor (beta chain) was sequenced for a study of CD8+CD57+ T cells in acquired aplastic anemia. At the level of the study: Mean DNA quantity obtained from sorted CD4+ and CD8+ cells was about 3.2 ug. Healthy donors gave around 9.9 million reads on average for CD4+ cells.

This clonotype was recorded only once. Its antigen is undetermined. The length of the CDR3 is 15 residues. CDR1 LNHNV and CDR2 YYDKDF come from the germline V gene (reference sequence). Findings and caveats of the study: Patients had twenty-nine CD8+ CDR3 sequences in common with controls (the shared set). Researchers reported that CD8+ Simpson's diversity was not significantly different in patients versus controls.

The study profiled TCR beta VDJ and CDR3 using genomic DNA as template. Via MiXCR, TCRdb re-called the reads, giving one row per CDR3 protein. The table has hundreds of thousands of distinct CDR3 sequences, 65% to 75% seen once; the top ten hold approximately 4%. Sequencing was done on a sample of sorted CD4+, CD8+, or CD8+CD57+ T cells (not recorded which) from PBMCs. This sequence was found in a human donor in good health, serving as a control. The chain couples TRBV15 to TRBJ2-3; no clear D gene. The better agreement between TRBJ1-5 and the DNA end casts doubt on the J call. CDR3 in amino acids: CASSRDSPHTDTQHF. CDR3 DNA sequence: TGTGCCAGCAGTAGAGACTCACCGCACACAGATACGCAGCATTTT.